The 6 T cell receptor beta chains below all came from one sample that was sequenced in a study of T cell clones after liver transplantation. The method was immunoSEQ multiplex PCR; TCRdb's version includes in-frame clones alone and lacks a portion of them. The sample has roughly 50,000 clones, 84% seen once. The sequenced sample was CD4+ T cells from blood, obtained before liver transplant. The receptors stem from a human donor who received a liver transplant.

This chain joins TRBV2 and TRBJ2-5; 9 bases are a match to TRBD1. There are 13 residues in the CDR3. V shed 8 bases, J shed 3 bases, and the junction held 4 bases outside the gene matches. CDR1 is SNHLY, CDR2 FYNNEI, per germline. The CDR3 here is CASGRDREETQYF. The CDR3 DNA reads as TGTGCCAGCGGTCGGGACAGGGAAGAGACCCAGTACTTC.

CDR3 amino acids: CASSGGSNSPLHF. The CDR3 bases are TGTGCCAGCAGTGGGGGAAGTAATTCACCCCTCCACTTT. This sequence joins TRBV25-1 and TRBJ1-6; D not certain. V shed 4 bases and J shed 6 bases, with 7 bases lying between them. CDR3 length: 13 residues. Per the germline V gene, CDR1 is MGHDK and CDR2 is SYGVNS. The variable domain in full, with the rest retrieved from reference TRBV25-1 and TRBJ1-6, is EADIYQTPRYLVIGTGKKITLECSQTMGHDKMYWYQQDPGMELHLIHYSYGVNSTEKGDLSSESTVSRIRTEHFPLTLESARPSHTSQYLCASSGGSNSPLHFGNGTRLTVT.

This clone has more than one count but fewer than ten. The V call is TRBV14, the J call TRBJ2-7, with D possibly being TRBD2 (5 bases). Germline V gene lookup returns CDR1 SGHDN and CDR2 FVKESK. Trimming took 5 bases from V and 6 from J, leaving 11 bases between them. This CDR3 is 12 amino acids long. CDR3 loop: CASSSDWSEQYF. For the CDR3, the DNA is TGTGCCAGCAGCTCGGACTGGTCCGAGCAGTACTTC.

The rearrangement links TRBV9 to TRBJ2-6; 7 bases map to TRBD1. CDR1 and CDR2 (germline): SGDLS, YYNGEE. This CDR3 has 15 residues. The V gene end was trimmed by 3 bases and the J gene end by 2 bases; junction bases not matched to a gene: 2. CDR3 sequence (DNA): TGTGCCAGCAGCGGTACAGGGGCTGGGGCCAACGTCCTGACTTTC. As protein: CASSGTGAGANVLTF.

J is TRBJ1-5 and V is TRBV19; D is perhaps TRBD1 (5 bases). This CDR3 has 14 amino acids. V lost 7 bases, J lost 4 bases, and 14 bases lay in between. Germline CDR1 and CDR2: LNHDA and SQIVND (reference sequence). The CDR3 DNA reads as TGTGCCAGTAACGAGAGGGGAGGTAATCAGCCCCAGCATTTT. Protein product: CASNERGGNQPQHF.

The chain carries TRBV2 and TRBJ2-2; 7 nucleotides line up with TRBD1. V shed 6 bases and J 4 bases; nucleotides not matched to a gene: 5. The CDR3 contains 14 residues. The germline gives CDR1 SNHLY, CDR2 FYNNEI. CDR3 loop: CASRPGQLTGELFF. In DNA form, the CDR3 reads TGTGCCAGCAGGCCGGGACAGCTCACCGGGGAGCTGTTTTTT. Looking up the rest from reference TRBV2 and TRBJ2-2 gives the full variable domain: EPEVTQTPSHQVTQMGQEVILRCVPISNHLYFYWYRQILGQKVEFLVSFYNNEISEKSEIFDDQFSVERPDGSNFTLKIRSTKLEDSAMYFCASRPGQLTGELFFGEGSRLTVL.